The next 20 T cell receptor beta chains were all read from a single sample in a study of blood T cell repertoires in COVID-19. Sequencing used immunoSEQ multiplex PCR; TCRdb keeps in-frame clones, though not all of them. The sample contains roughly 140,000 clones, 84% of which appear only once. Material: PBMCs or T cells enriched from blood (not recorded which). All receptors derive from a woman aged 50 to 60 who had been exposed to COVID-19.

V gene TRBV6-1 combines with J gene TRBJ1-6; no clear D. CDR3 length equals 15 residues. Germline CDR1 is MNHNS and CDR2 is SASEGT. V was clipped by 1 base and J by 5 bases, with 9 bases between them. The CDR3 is CASSEVTGNNSPLHF. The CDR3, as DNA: TGTGCCAGCAGTGAAGTAACGGGGAATAATTCACCCCTCCACTTT.

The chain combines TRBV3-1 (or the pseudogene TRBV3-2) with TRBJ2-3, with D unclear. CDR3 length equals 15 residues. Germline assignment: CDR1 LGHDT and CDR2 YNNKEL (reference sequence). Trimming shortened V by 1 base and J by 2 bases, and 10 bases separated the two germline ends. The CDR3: CASSQVRSSTDTQYF. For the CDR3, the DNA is TGTGCCAGCAGCCAAGTCCGGTCCTCCACAGATACGCAGTATTTT.

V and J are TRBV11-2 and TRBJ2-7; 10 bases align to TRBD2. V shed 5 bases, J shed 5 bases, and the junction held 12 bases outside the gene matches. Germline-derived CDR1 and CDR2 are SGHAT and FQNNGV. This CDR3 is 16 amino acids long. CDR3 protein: CASSLLGLAGANEQYF. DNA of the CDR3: TGTGCCAGCAGCCTGCTAGGTCTAGCGGGAGCAAACGAGCAGTACTTC.

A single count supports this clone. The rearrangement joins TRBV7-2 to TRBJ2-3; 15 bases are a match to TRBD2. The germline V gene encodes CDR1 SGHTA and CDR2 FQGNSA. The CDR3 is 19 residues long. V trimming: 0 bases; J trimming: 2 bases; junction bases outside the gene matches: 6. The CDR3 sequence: CASSLASGTSGGHTDTQYF. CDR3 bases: TGTGCCAGCAGCTTAGCGTCCGGGACTAGCGGGGGGCACACAGATACGCAGTATTTT.

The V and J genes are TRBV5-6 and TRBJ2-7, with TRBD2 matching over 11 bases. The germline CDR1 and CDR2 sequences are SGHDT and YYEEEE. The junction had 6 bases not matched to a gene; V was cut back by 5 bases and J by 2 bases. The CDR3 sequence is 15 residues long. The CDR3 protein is CASSFTGLAAYEQYF. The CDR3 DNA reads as TGTGCCAGCAGTTTTACGGGACTAGCGGCCTACGAGCAGTACTTC.

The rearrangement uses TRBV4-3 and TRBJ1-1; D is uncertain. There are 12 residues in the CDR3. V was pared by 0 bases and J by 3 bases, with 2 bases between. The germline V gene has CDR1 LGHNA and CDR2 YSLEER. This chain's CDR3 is CASSQDYTEAFF. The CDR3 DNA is TGCGCCAGCAGCCAAGACTACACTGAAGCTTTCTTT.

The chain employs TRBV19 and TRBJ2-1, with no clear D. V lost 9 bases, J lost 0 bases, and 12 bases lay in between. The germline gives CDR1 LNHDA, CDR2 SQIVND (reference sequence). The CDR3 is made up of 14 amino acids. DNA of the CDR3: TGTGCCAGCCACTACGGTAGCTCCTACAATGAGCAGTTCTTC. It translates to CASHYGSSYNEQFF.

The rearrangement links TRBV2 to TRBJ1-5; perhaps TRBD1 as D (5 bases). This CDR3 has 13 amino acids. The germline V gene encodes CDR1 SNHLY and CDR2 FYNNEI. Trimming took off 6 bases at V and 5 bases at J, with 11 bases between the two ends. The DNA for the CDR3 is TGTGCCAGCAGGGGGGGGAGCCATCAGCCCCAGCATTTT. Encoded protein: CASRGGSHQPQHF.

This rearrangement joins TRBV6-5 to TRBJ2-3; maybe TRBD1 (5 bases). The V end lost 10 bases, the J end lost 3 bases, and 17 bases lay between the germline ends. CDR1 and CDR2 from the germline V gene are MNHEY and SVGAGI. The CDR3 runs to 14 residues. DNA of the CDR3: TGTGCCACCGCCCCAGGGAAGGCGACAGATACGCAGTATTTT. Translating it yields CATAPGKATDTQYF.

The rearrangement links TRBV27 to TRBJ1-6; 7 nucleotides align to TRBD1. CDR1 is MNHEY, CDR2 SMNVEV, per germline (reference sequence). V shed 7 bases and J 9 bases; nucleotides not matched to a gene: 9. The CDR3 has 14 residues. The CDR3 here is CASNGQDLGSPLHF. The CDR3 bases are TGTGCCAGCAACGGACAGGACCTTGGTTCACCCCTCCACTTT.

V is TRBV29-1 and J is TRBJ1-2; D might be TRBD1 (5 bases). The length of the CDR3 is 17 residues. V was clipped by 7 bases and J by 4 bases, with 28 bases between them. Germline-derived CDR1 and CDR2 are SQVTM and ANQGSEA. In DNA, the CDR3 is TGCAGCGGCCTCGTTAAGAGCAGGACACCCCCAGGCTATGGCTACACCTTC. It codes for CSGLVKSRTPPGYGYTF.

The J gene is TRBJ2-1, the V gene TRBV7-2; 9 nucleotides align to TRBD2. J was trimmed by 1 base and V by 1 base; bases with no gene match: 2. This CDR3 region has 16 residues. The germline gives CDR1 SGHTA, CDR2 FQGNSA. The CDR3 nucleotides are TGTGCCAGCAGCTTAGGCCTAGCGGGATCCTACAATGAGCAGTTCTTC. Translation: CASSLGLAGSYNEQFF.

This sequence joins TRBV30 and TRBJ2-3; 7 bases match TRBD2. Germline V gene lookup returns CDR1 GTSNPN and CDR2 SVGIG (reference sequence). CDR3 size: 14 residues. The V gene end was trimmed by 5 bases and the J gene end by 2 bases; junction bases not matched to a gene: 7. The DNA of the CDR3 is TGTGCCTGGGGCGGGAGATTAAACACAGATACGCAGTATTTT. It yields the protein CAWGGRLNTDTQYF.

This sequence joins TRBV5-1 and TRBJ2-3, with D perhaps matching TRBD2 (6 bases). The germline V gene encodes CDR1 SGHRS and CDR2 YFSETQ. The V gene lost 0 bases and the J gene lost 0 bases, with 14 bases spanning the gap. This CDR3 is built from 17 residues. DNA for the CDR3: TGCGCCAGCAGCTTGGCCGGGAGCCAACCTAGCACAGATACGCAGTATTTT. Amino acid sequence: CASSLAGSQPSTDTQYF.

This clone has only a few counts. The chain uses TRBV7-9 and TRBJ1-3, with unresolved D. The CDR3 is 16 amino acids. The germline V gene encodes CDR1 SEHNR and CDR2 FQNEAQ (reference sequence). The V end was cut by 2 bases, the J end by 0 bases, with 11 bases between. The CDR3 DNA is TGTGCCAGCAGCTTATCAACAGCATACTCTGGAAACACCATATATTTT. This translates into CASSLSTAYSGNTIYF.

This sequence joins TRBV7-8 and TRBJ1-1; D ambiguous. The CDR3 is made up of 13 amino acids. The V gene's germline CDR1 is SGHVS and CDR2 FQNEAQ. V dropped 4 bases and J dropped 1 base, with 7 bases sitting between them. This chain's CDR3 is CASSYTENTEAFF. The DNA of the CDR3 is TGTGCCAGCAGCTACACAGAGAACACTGAAGCTTTCTTT.

This chain's CDR3 is CASSSPRRGPRAFF. The CDR3 nucleotides read TGTGCCAGCAGTTCCCCCCGGCGGGGACCTCGAGCTTTCTTT. The V call is TRBV2, the J call TRBJ1-1, with D perhaps matching TRBD1 (5 bases). V was trimmed by 5 bases and J by 10 bases, leaving 20 bases between them. CDR1 is SNHLY and CDR2 is FYNNEI in the germline V gene. The length of the CDR3 is 14 residues.

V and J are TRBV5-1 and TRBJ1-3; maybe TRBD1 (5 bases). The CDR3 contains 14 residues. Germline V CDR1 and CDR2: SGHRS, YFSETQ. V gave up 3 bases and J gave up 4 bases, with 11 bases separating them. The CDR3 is CASSSRGRGNTIYF. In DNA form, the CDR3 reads TGCGCCAGCAGCTCAAGGGGCAGAGGAAACACCATATATTTT.

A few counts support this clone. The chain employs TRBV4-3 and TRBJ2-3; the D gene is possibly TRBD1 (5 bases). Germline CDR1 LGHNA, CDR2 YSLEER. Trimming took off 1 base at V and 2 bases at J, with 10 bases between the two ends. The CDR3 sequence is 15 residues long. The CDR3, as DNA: TGCGCCAGCAGCCAAGGCGACAGAGACACAGATACGCAGTATTTT. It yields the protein CASSQGDRDTDTQYF.

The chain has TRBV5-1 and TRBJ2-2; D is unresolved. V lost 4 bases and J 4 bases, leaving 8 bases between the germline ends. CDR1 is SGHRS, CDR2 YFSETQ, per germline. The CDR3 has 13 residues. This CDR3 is CASSRSSTGELFF. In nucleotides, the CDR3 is TGCGCCAGCAGCCGGTCGAGCACCGGGGAGCTGTTTTTT.